This is a list of T cell receptor beta chains from one sample in a study of blood T cell repertoires in COVID-19. The method was immunoSEQ multiplex PCR; TCRdb's version includes in-frame clones alone and lacks a portion of them. Of approximately 360,000 clones in the sample, roughly four fifths were seen once. The sequenced material came from PBMCs or T cells enriched from blood (not recorded which). These TCRs come from a woman between 45 and 65 years old who had recovered from COVID-19. CDR3s include the opening cysteine and the closing phenylalanine or tryptophan. A D gene is named only where the DNA matches it firmly. Clone size is not always given. Where it is, it says once, few, many or a class for expanded clones.

abundance,v_gene,len,d_gene,j_gene,CDR3nt,CDR3aa
NA,TRBV30,13,NA,TRBJ2-7,TGTGCCTGGAGTGGGACAGCGACTTACGAGCAGTACTTC,CAWSGTATYEQYF
NA,TRBV11-2,13,NA,TRBJ1-1,TGTGCCAGCAGCTTCCCGGTGAACACTGAAGCTTTCTTT,CASSFPVNTEAFF
few,TRBV12-3/TRBV12-4,13,NA,TRBJ1-1,TGTGCCAGCAGTTTTTCAGGGCCCACTGAAGCTTTCTTT,CASSFSGPTEAFF
NA,TRBV2,16,NA,TRBJ2-2,TGTGCCAGCAGTGAAGCGCTTCGAGGTCGGCGAGGGGAGCTGTTTTTT,CASSEALRGRRGELFF
few,TRBV5-1,14,TRBD2,TRBJ2-7,TGCGCCAGCGGCGCCGGGGGGGTACCCTACGAGCAGTACTTC,CASGAGGVPYEQYF
NA,TRBV3-1/TRBV3-2,16,TRBD2,TRBJ2-1,TGTGCCAGCAGCCAACTAGCGGGGGGGCCGAACAATGAGCAGTTCTTC,CASSQLAGGPNNEQFF
NA,TRBV5-1,17,NA,TRBJ2-2,TGCGCCAGCAGCTCCCATAGTGGGGGGACGAACACCGGGGAGCTGTTTTTT,CASSSHSGGTNTGELFF
NA,TRBV6-5,14,NA,TRBJ1-6,TGTGCCAGCAGTTCACCGGGACTGAATTCACCCCTCCACTTT,CASSSPGLNSPLHF
NA,TRBV7-3,13,NA,TRBJ2-7,TGTGCCAGCAGCTTAAGTACAGGGCTCGAGCAGTACTTC,CASSLSTGLEQYF
NA,TRBV29-1,15,NA,TRBJ2-3,TGCAGCGTTGATGGGAAGCCCGGGAGAACAGATACGCAGTATTTT,CSVDGKPGRTDTQYF
few,TRBV2,14,NA,TRBJ1-1,TGTGCCAGCAGTGTCGGCTCGGGGAACACTGAAGCTTTCTTT,CASSVGSGNTEAFF
NA,TRBV3-1/TRBV3-2,19,NA,TRBJ1-6,TGTGCCAGCAGCAAGTCCAGGGGTTCTCCCGACTCCTATAATTCACCCCTCCACTTT,CASSKSRGSPDSYNSPLHF
few,TRBV5-5,15,NA,TRBJ1-2,TGTGCCAGCAGCCGACACAACAGGGCGGACTATGGCTACACCTTC,CASSRHNRADYGYTF
NA,TRBV7-2,15,NA,TRBJ2-5,TGTGCCAGCAGCCCCTCGGGCACAACCGGGGGGACCCAGTACTTC,CASSPSGTTGGTQYF
NA,TRBV7-2,17,NA,TRBJ1-6,TGTGCCAGCAGCTTTCGGAGGGGCCCTTCTACTAATTCACCCCTCCACTTT,CASSFRRGPSTNSPLHF
NA,TRBV30,13,TRBD2,TRBJ2-7,TGTGCCTGGATAGCGGGAGCACTCTACGAGCAGTACTTC,CAWIAGALYEQYF
NA,TRBV18,13,NA,TRBJ1-5,TGTGCCAGCTCACCAACAGGGATGGTGACCCAGCATTTT,CASSPTGMVTQHF
NA,TRBV5-1,16,NA,TRBJ2-7,TGCGCCAGCAGCTCCCGGTGGGATAGGGGACTCTACGAGCAGTACTTC,CASSSRWDRGLYEQYF
NA,TRBV5-1,12,NA,TRBJ2-3,TGCGCCAGCTCGCCGGGCACAGATACGCAGTATTTT,CASSPGTDTQYF
NA,TRBV5-4,14,NA,TRBJ2-3,TGTGCCAGCAGCTTGGCTCCTAACACAGATACGCAGTATTTT,CASSLAPNTDTQYF
NA,TRBV6-2/TRBV6-3,15,NA,TRBJ2-7,TGTGCCAGCAGTCCCATTCGGACAGCGACCTACGAGCAGTACTTC,CASSPIRTATYEQYF
NA,TRBV7-9,19,TRBD1,TRBJ2-1,TGTGCCAGCAGCCTAAGGGGACAGGGAACCGCTACTATCGGCAATGAGCAGTTCTTC,CASSLRGQGTATIGNEQFF
NA,TRBV7-8,18,TRBD2,TRBJ2-1,TGTGCCAGCAGCCAAGTGACTAGCGGTCCACTCCAAGGCGATGAGCAGTTCTTC,CASSQVTSGPLQGDEQFF
NA,TRBV6-2/TRBV6-3,15,TRBD2,TRBJ2-1,TGTGCCAGCAGTTACTCTAGCGGGGGGCGTATCGGCCAGTTCTTC,CASSYSSGGRIGQFF
NA,TRBV5-1,13,NA,TRBJ1-2,TGCGCCAGCAGCCCCAGGGTGGGCTATGGCTACACCTTC,CASSPRVGYGYTF
few,TRBV15,16,NA,TRBJ1-2,TGTGCCACCAGCAGGCCCCCTCAGGGATTTAGGGGTGGCTACACCTTC,CATSRPPQGFRGGYTF
NA,TRBV19,15,NA,TRBJ1-1,TGTGCCAGTAGCCTCCCCGACAGAGTTCTCACTGAAGCTTTCTTT,CASSLPDRVLTEAFF
NA,TRBV10-2,14,NA,TRBJ1-2,TGCGCCAGCAGTGAGTCGGGCCGGAACTATGGCTACACCTTC,CASSESGRNYGYTF
NA,TRBV3-1/TRBV3-2,19,TRBD2,TRBJ2-2,TGTGCCAGCAGCCGAGGAGGACTAGCGGGAGTTGCTGACACCGGGGAGCTGTTTTTT,CASSRGGLAGVADTGELFF
NA,TRBV5-4,14,TRBD1,TRBJ1-2,TGTGCCAGCAGCCCGTCTGGGACAGTCTATGGCTACACCTTC,CASSPSGTVYGYTF
NA,TRBV30,11,NA,TRBJ2-2,TGTGCCTGGAGTGCGACCGGGGAGCTGTTTTTT,CAWSATGELFF
NA,TRBV5-1,12,TRBD1,TRBJ2-7,TGCGCCAGCAGCTCCCAGGGGGCCGAGCAGTACTTC,CASSSQGAEQYF
NA,TRBV6-1,16,NA,TRBJ1-5,TGTGCCAGCAGTGAATCACAGGCGTATAGCAATCAGCCCCAGCATTTT,CASSESQAYSNQPQHF
NA,TRBV27,18,TRBD1,TRBJ2-4,TGTGCCAGCAGTCCCCGGGACAGGGTAGAAATAGCCAAAAACATTCAGTACTTC,CASSPRDRVEIAKNIQYF
NA,TRBV7-6,17,NA,TRBJ1-5,TGTGCCAGCAGCTTAGGTTTCGGGGGCGGGGGATTGCAGCCCCAGCATTTT,CASSLGFGGGGLQPQHF
NA,TRBV4-3,14,NA,TRBJ1-2,TGCGCCAGCAGCCAAGATCGGGGGGACGGCGGCTACACCTTC,CASSQDRGDGGYTF
NA,TRBV7-8,14,NA,TRBJ1-1,TGTGCCAGCAGCTTAGGGGGCTTGAACACTGAAGCTTTCTTT,CASSLGGLNTEAFF
NA,TRBV9,13,NA,TRBJ2-1,TGTGCCAGCAGCGGTGGGGCATACAATGAGCAGTTCTTC,CASSGGAYNEQFF
NA,TRBV4-1,15,TRBD2,TRBJ2-1,TGCGCCAGCAGCACTAGCGGGGGATCCTACAATGAGCAGTTCTTC,CASSTSGGSYNEQFF
few,TRBV10-3,14,TRBD1,TRBJ1-5,TGTGCCATCAGTGCCGACAGGGGTCGACAGCCCCAGCATTTT,CAISADRGRQPQHF
NA,TRBV3-1/TRBV3-2,15,NA,TRBJ1-2,TGTGCCAGCTCCTCCACCGGGGGGGGGAGATATGGCTACACCTTC,CASSSTGGGRYGYTF
NA,TRBV7-9,15,NA,TRBJ2-5,TGTGCCAGCAGCTACCCGAAGACGGAGCAAGAGACCCAGTACTTC,CASSYPKTEQETQYF
NA,TRBV4-1,17,TRBD1,TRBJ1-2,TGCGCCAGCAGCCAAGTCAGAGGGGACAGGGCCGGGCATGGCTACACCTTC,CASSQVRGDRAGHGYTF
NA,TRBV2,16,NA,TRBJ1-6,TGTGCCAGCAGTGGAGGGCAGACGAGCGTCGGGTCACCCCTCCACTTT,CASSGGQTSVGSPLHF
once,TRBV11-3,13,NA,TRBJ1-1,TGTGCCAGCAGCTTCCAGGGGAACACTGAAGCTTTCTTT,CASSFQGNTEAFF